The present T cell receptor (beta chain) was sequenced within a study of blood T cells in healthy people across ages. Turning to the study itself: In model experiments, template switching was able to capture about one barcoded beta molecule for every two T cells that were present.

Concerning this clonotype itself: Its antigen remains unknown.

Every sample gave at least 5 micrograms of total RNA when it was extracted. Combining a sample-barcoded 5' primer with a J-beta primer mix, a second PCR ran for 7 to 11 cycles. MiXCR, applied by TCRdb to the 5' RACE reads, yields one record per CDR3 protein. The sample lists roughly 930,000 distinct CDR3 sequences; under 50% were seen once. This CDR3 contains 13 residues. Germline-derived CDR1 and CDR2 are LNHDA and SQIVND (reference sequence). V was shortened by 5 bases and J by 2 bases, with 4 bases between the two germline ends. Study results and caveats: Per million T cells, TCR beta diversity dropped about linearly as age rose.

The chain uses TRBV19 and TRBJ2-6; D unresolved. This TCR was sampled from a man aged 25-40 years in good health. Sequencing input: blood. The CDR3 loop is CASSATGANVLTF. CDR3 nucleotide sequence: TGTGCCAGTAGTGCGACTGGGGCCAACGTCCTGACTTTC.